This T cell receptor beta chain was identified during a study of T cell responses to AZD1222 COVID-19 vaccine. Study observations and caveats: Donors, mostly white British, included more females; clonal diversity was possibly underestimated.

Produced via immunoSEQ multiplex PCR; TCRdb's table is partial and in-frame only. The sample carries about 100,000 clones, about 90% recorded once. Details on this clone: Its target is unknown.

Germline CDR1 is KGHSH and CDR2 is LQKENI. Germline trimming cut 3 bases from V and 4 bases from J; bases unmatched to any gene: 5. This CDR3 is built from 16 residues. This material consisted of peripheral blood, taken 28 days after the second AZD1222 dose. The chain has TRBV18 and TRBJ2-1, with 11 bases aligning to TRBD1. This receptor was identified in an adult who received the AZD1222 COVID-19 vaccine. In DNA form, the CDR3 reads TGTGCCAGCTCACCGTCCGGGACAGGGGGATACAATGAGCAGTTCTTC. Amino acid sequence: CASSPSGTGGYNEQFF. Drawing the rest from reference TRBV18 and TRBJ2-1, the complete variable domain is NAGVMQNPRHLVRRRGQEARLRCSPMKGHSHVYWYRQLPEEGLKFMVYLQKENIIDESGMPKERFSAEFPKEGPSILRIQQVVRGDSAAYFCASSPSGTGGYNEQFFGPGTRLTVL.